This is a list of T cell receptor beta chains from one sample in a study of blood T cell repertoires in COVID-19. Clones were read by immunoSEQ multiplex PCR, and TCRdb kept only the in-frame ones, dropping some. The sample carries approximately 120,000 clones, around 76% recorded once. The sequenced sample was peripheral blood. The receptor set was obtained from a human donor in a cohort sampled during active COVID-19. Both conserved end residues are part of each CDR3. D genes are given only for firm matches. Size tells how often a clone was seen (once, few, many) or the class of an expanded clone, and some rows leave it out.

clone size: .
D gene: TRBD2
V gene: TRBV5-4
J gene: TRBJ2-1
CDR3 protein: CASSARGGLNNEQFF
CDR3 DNA: TGTGCCAGCAGCGCGCGGGGGGGCCTCAACAATGAGCAGTTCTTC

clone size: .
D gene: .
V gene: TRBV19
J gene: TRBJ1-4
CDR3 protein: CASSIPTREKLFF
CDR3 DNA: TGTGCCAGTAGTATCCCGACGCGGGAAAAACTGTTTTTT

clone size: .
D gene: .
V gene: TRBV18
J gene: TRBJ1-1
CDR3 protein: CASTGGTEAFF
CDR3 DNA: TGTGCCAGCACGGGAGGGACTGAAGCTTTCTTT

clone size: once
D gene: .
V gene: TRBV14
J gene: TRBJ2-5
CDR3 protein: CASSRQWGRETQYF
CDR3 DNA: TGTGCCAGTTCCCGACAGTGGGGGCGAGAGACCCAGTACTTC

clone size: .
D gene: .
V gene: TRBV10-2
J gene: TRBJ2-7
CDR3 protein: CASTYSYEQYF
CDR3 DNA: TGCGCCAGCACGTACTCCTACGAGCAGTACTTC

clone size: .
D gene: .
V gene: TRBV7-8
J gene: TRBJ2-7
CDR3 protein: CASSPGQLTSYEQYF
CDR3 DNA: TGTGCCAGCAGCCCCGGACAGCTCACCTCCTACGAGCAGTACTTC

clone size: .
D gene: TRBD2
V gene: TRBV9
J gene: TRBJ2-1
CDR3 protein: CASSGASGPYNEQFF
CDR3 DNA: TGTGCCAGCAGCGGTGCTAGCGGGCCCTACAATGAGCAGTTCTTC

clone size: .
D gene: TRBD2
V gene: TRBV19
J gene: TRBJ2-1
CDR3 protein: CASSIGTSGVGNEQFF
CDR3 DNA: TGTGCCAGTAGTATCGGGACTAGCGGGGTAGGCAATGAGCAGTTCTTC

clone size: .
D gene: .
V gene: TRBV5-1
J gene: TRBJ1-5
CDR3 protein: CASSLGGVGGQPQHF
CDR3 DNA: TGCGCCAGCAGCTTGGGCGGGGTTGGCGGTCAGCCCCAGCATTTT

clone size: .
D gene: .
V gene: TRBV30
J gene: TRBJ1-1
CDR3 protein: CAWSIRNTEAFF
CDR3 DNA: TGTGCCTGGTCCATTAGGAACACTGAAGCTTTCTTT

clone size: .
D gene: .
V gene: TRBV6-5
J gene: TRBJ1-1
CDR3 protein: CASSYSPGDNTEAFF
CDR3 DNA: TGTGCCAGCAGTTACTCCCCAGGGGACAACACTGAAGCTTTCTTT

clone size: few
D gene: TRBD1
V gene: TRBV14
J gene: TRBJ1-2
CDR3 protein: CASSPQDRTGYTF
CDR3 DNA: TGTGCCAGCAGCCCCCAGGACAGGACCGGCTACACCTTC

clone size: .
D gene: TRBD1
V gene: TRBV6-5
J gene: TRBJ2-5
CDR3 protein: CASRNRGETQYF
CDR3 DNA: TGTGCCAGCAGAAACAGGGGGGAGACCCAGTACTTC

clone size: .
D gene: TRBD1
V gene: TRBV27
J gene: TRBJ2-3
CDR3 protein: CASSLWGQGALGDTQYF
CDR3 DNA: TGTGCCAGCAGTTTATGGGGACAGGGGGCGCTTGGAGATACGCAGTATTTT

clone size: .
D gene: TRBD1
V gene: TRBV11-2
J gene: TRBJ1-1
CDR3 protein: CASSLGTGPLNTEAFF
CDR3 DNA: TGTGCCAGCAGCTTAGGGACAGGGCCTCTGAACACTGAAGCTTTCTTT

clone size: .
D gene: .
V gene: TRBV6-1
J gene: TRBJ1-2
CDR3 protein: CASSEVRENYGYTF
CDR3 DNA: TGTGCCAGCAGTGAAGTAAGGGAGAACTATGGCTACACCTTC

clone size: .
D gene: .
V gene: TRBV30
J gene: TRBJ1-4
CDR3 protein: CAWRGQVSEKLFF
CDR3 DNA: TGTGCCTGGAGGGGTCAGGTATCTGAAAAACTGTTTTTT

clone size: .
D gene: .
V gene: TRBV5-4
J gene: TRBJ2-2
CDR3 protein: CASSIRYAANTGELFF
CDR3 DNA: TGTGCCAGCAGCATTAGATATGCCGCGAACACCGGGGAGCTGTTTTTT

clone size: once
D gene: .
V gene: TRBV9
J gene: TRBJ1-3
CDR3 protein: CASSGGQTGNTIYF
CDR3 DNA: TGTGCCAGCAGCGGGGGACAAACTGGAAACACCATATATTTT

clone size: .
D gene: .
V gene: TRBV6-5
J gene: TRBJ1-4
CDR3 protein: CASSYPAGGKLFF
CDR3 DNA: TGTGCCAGCAGTTACCCGGCGGGGGGGAAGCTGTTTTTT

clone size: once
D gene: TRBD1
V gene: TRBV4-2
J gene: TRBJ1-3
CDR3 protein: CASSTGQGESGNTIYF
CDR3 DNA: TGTGCCAGCAGCACCGGACAGGGGGAAAGTGGAAACACCATATATTTT

clone size: .
D gene: .
V gene: TRBV4-1
J gene: TRBJ1-6
CDR3 protein: CASRDEASSYNSPLHF
CDR3 DNA: TGCGCCAGTCGCGACGAAGCGAGCTCCTATAATTCACCCCTCCACTTT

clone size: .
D gene: TRBD2
V gene: TRBV28
J gene: TRBJ2-3
CDR3 protein: CASLPRGSGEGDTQYF
CDR3 DNA: TGTGCCAGCCTCCCCCGGGGGAGCGGGGAAGGAGATACGCAGTATTTT

clone size: .
D gene: TRBD1
V gene: TRBV6-5
J gene: TRBJ1-1
CDR3 protein: CASSQDRGGRAFF
CDR3 DNA: TGTGCCAGCAGCCAGGACAGGGGAGGAAGAGCTTTCTTT

clone size: .
D gene: .
V gene: TRBV6-5
J gene: TRBJ1-2
CDR3 protein: CASSYGGSKKYGYTF
CDR3 DNA: TGTGCCAGCAGTTACGGAGGGTCTAAAAAATATGGCTACACCTTC

clone size: once
D gene: TRBD2
V gene: TRBV5-1
J gene: TRBJ2-7
CDR3 protein: CASRRAGSSYEQYF
CDR3 DNA: TGCGCCAGCAGAAGAGCGGGGAGCTCCTACGAGCAGTACTTC

clone size: .
D gene: TRBD1
V gene: TRBV5-4
J gene: TRBJ1-1
CDR3 protein: CASSPGQGFLTFF
CDR3 DNA: TGTGCCAGCAGCCCAGGACAGGGGTTCTTAACTTTCTTT

clone size: .
D gene: TRBD1
V gene: TRBV9
J gene: TRBJ1-1
CDR3 protein: CASSQTGNIEAFF
CDR3 DNA: TGTGCCAGCAGCCAGACAGGGAACATTGAAGCTTTCTTT

clone size: .
D gene: TRBD1
V gene: TRBV11-2
J gene: TRBJ1-1
CDR3 protein: CASSAPGTGGTEAFF
CDR3 DNA: TGTGCCAGCAGCGCCCCCGGGACAGGGGGCACTGAAGCTTTCTTT

clone size: .
D gene: .
V gene: TRBV3-1/TRBV3-2
J gene: TRBJ1-2
CDR3 protein: CASSQGGNYGYTF
CDR3 DNA: TGTGCCAGCAGCCAAGGAGGAAACTATGGCTACACCTTC

clone size: .
D gene: .
V gene: TRBV23-1
J gene: TRBJ2-5
CDR3 protein: CARSPREYF
CDR3 DNA: TGCGCCAGGAGTCCTCGGGAGTACTTC

clone size: few
D gene: .
V gene: TRBV7-9
J gene: TRBJ1-1
CDR3 protein: CASSRGEGLLNTEAFF
CDR3 DNA: TGTGCCAGCAGCCGCGGGGAGGGGCTACTGAACACTGAAGCTTTCTTT

clone size: .
D gene: .
V gene: TRBV30
J gene: TRBJ2-1
CDR3 protein: CAWSVLRPNNEQFF
CDR3 DNA: TGTGCCTGGAGTGTACTCCGCCCTAACAATGAGCAGTTCTTC

clone size: .
D gene: TRBD1
V gene: TRBV6-2/TRBV6-3
J gene: TRBJ1-5
CDR3 protein: CASSQGQGPHQPQHF
CDR3 DNA: TGTGCCAGCAGCCAGGGACAGGGGCCTCATCAGCCCCAGCATTTT

clone size: .
D gene: .
V gene: TRBV12-3/TRBV12-4
J gene: TRBJ2-5
CDR3 protein: CASSLQRGETQYF
CDR3 DNA: TGTGCCAGCAGTTTACAGAGGGGGGAGACCCAGTACTTC

clone size: few
D gene: .
V gene: TRBV2
J gene: TRBJ2-7
CDR3 protein: CASTEWGVGDYEQYF
CDR3 DNA: TGTGCCAGCACCGAATGGGGGGTTGGGGACTACGAGCAGTACTTC

clone size: .
D gene: .
V gene: TRBV6-5
J gene: TRBJ1-1
CDR3 protein: CASSIDSEAFF
CDR3 DNA: TGTGCCAGCAGCATCGACAGTGAAGCTTTCTTT

clone size: .
D gene: TRBD1
V gene: TRBV28
J gene: TRBJ2-1
CDR3 protein: CASSLPIGGHEQFF
CDR3 DNA: TGTGCCAGCAGTTTGCCGATAGGGGGCCATGAGCAGTTCTTC

clone size: .
D gene: .
V gene: TRBV6-6
J gene: TRBJ2-7
CDR3 protein: CASSQNRDLVGEQYF
CDR3 DNA: TGTGCCAGCAGCCAGAACAGGGACCTGGTGGGCGAGCAGTACTTC

clone size: .
D gene: .
V gene: TRBV19
J gene: TRBJ1-3
CDR3 protein: CASSSMKRGSGNTIYF
CDR3 DNA: TGTGCCAGTAGCTCAATGAAGCGGGGTTCTGGAAACACCATATATTTT

clone size: once
D gene: TRBD1
V gene: TRBV28
J gene: TRBJ1-4
CDR3 protein: CASRPDRGRDEKLFF
CDR3 DNA: TGTGCCAGCAGGCCTGACAGGGGGCGGGATGAAAAACTGTTTTTT

clone size: once
D gene: .
V gene: TRBV6-5
J gene: TRBJ2-7
CDR3 protein: CASSYSQGLHEQYF
CDR3 DNA: TGTGCCAGCAGTTACTCCCAGGGTCTCCACGAGCAGTACTTC

clone size: .
D gene: TRBD1
V gene: TRBV7-9
J gene: TRBJ2-1
CDR3 protein: CASSLGRQGAREQFF
CDR3 DNA: TGTGCCAGCAGCTTAGGTCGACAGGGGGCAAGGGAGCAGTTCTTC

clone size: many
D gene: TRBD1
V gene: TRBV13
J gene: TRBJ2-1
CDR3 protein: CASSLRGTGREQFF
CDR3 DNA: TGTGCCAGCAGCTTACGGGGGACAGGGCGTGAGCAGTTCTTC

clone size: .
D gene: TRBD1
V gene: TRBV7-2
J gene: TRBJ2-7
CDR3 protein: CASSQGVSYEQYF
CDR3 DNA: TGTGCCAGCAGCCAGGGGGTGAGTTACGAGCAGTACTTC

clone size: .
D gene: TRBD1
V gene: TRBV30
J gene: TRBJ1-1
CDR3 protein: CAWSAGTVTEAFF
CDR3 DNA: TGTGCCTGGAGCGCCGGGACAGTCACTGAAGCTTTCTTT

clone size: .
D gene: TRBD1
V gene: TRBV5-1
J gene: TRBJ2-3
CDR3 protein: CASSLEGQKSTDTQYF
CDR3 DNA: TGCGCCAGCAGCTTGGAGGGACAGAAGAGCACAGATACGCAGTATTTT

clone size: .
D gene: .
V gene: TRBV7-2
J gene: TRBJ2-7
CDR3 protein: CASSFYYEQYF
CDR3 DNA: TGTGCCAGCAGCTTTTACTACGAGCAGTACTTC

clone size: .
D gene: TRBD1
V gene: TRBV2
J gene: TRBJ2-3
CDR3 protein: CASSVGGGDTQYF
CDR3 DNA: TGTGCCAGCAGTGTAGGGGGCGGTGATACGCAGTATTTT

clone size: once
D gene: .
V gene: TRBV6-6
J gene: TRBJ1-2
CDR3 protein: CASMLTVAYGYTF
CDR3 DNA: TGTGCCAGCATGCTGACAGTTGCTTATGGCTACACCTTC

clone size: .
D gene: .
V gene: TRBV3-1/TRBV3-2
J gene: TRBJ2-3
CDR3 protein: CASSQDEITDTQYF
CDR3 DNA: TGTGCCAGCAGCCAAGACGAGATCACAGATACGCAGTATTTT

clone size: .
D gene: TRBD1
V gene: TRBV18
J gene: TRBJ1-4
CDR3 protein: CASSYTGTATEKLFF
CDR3 DNA: TGTGCCAGCTCGTACACCGGGACAGCTACTGAAAAACTGTTTTTT

clone size: once
D gene: TRBD1
V gene: TRBV19
J gene: TRBJ2-7
CDR3 protein: CASSISQGQGPGEQYF
CDR3 DNA: TGTGCCAGTAGTATCTCCCAGGGACAGGGGCCGGGCGAGCAGTACTTC

clone size: .
D gene: TRBD1
V gene: TRBV6-5
J gene: TRBJ2-7
CDR3 protein: CASSTLGQGSYEQYF
CDR3 DNA: TGTGCCAGCAGTACCCTGGGACAGGGTTCCTACGAGCAGTACTTC

clone size: .
D gene: TRBD2
V gene: TRBV27
J gene: TRBJ2-3
CDR3 protein: CASSLSAGVTDTQYF
CDR3 DNA: TGTGCCAGCAGTTTATCAGCGGGGGTCACAGATACGCAGTATTTT